This TCR beta chain was found in a study of T cell repertoires in aging, cancer and after chemotherapy. Study at large: Clear clonal overlap appeared across healthy donor samples taken over several months to years. Study-wide points: Compared with age-matched healthy donors, untreated hematological or solid cancer patients showed higher blood TCR clonality. Across the chemotherapy interval, each cancer cohort showed higher median generation probability, suggesting thymic rebound.

Multiplex touch-down PCR with TRB-A/B primers amplified rearranged V-D-J TRB sequences. Each CDR3 protein is one row after TCRdb ran MiXCR on the multiplex PCR reads. The sample contains around 9,600 distinct CDR3 sequences, approximately 40% of which appear only once. Germline assignment: CDR1 KGHSH and CDR2 LQKENI. The CDR3 sequence is 14 residues long. Trimming took off 6 bases at V and 1 base at J, with 13 bases between the two ends. Amplification of TCR beta used genomic DNA extracted from peripheral blood. Remarks on this clonotype: The antigen remains unidentified.

Sequencing was performed on blood. The TCR comes from a human donor in good health. The chain uses TRBV18 and TRBJ2-7; maybe TRBD2 (6 bases). The CDR3 coding sequence is TGTGCCAGCTCCCCCCTGGCGGGGTCCTACGAGCAGTACTTC. This sequence encodes CASSPLAGSYEQYF.